This T cell receptor beta chain came from a study of CXCR3-negative and CXCR3-positive naive CD8 T cells. UMI-labeled TRB cDNA libraries were prepared by 5' RACE. TCRdb reprocessed the 5' RACE reads, with one entry per CDR3 protein and no DNA. The ten top clones account for 0.8%, within a sample of over 50,000 distinct CDR3 sequences. Details on this clonotype: What it binds is unknown.

Whole-study findings and limits: Naive CXCR3-positive cells had TRB CDR3s more hydrophobic than those of CXCR3-negative naive cells.

Germline V lookup: CDR1 SGHRS, CDR2 YFSETQ. The CDR3 contains 14 residues. The clonotype was recovered from a human donor in good health. Some clones in this sample may be carry-over from other donors' samples. The gene calls are TRBV5-1 and TRBJ2-7. Sequenced: naive CXCR3+ CD8+ T cells from blood. As to subset: CD45RO-CCR7+CD27+CD95- naive CD8+ T cells expressing CXCR3 (TNR3+). CDR3 residues: CASSLEGSHYEQYF.